Below, 20 T cell receptor beta chains from the same sample are listed, as sequenced in a study of long-term antiretroviral therapy in people with HIV. Runs used v3.0 of the immunoSEQ assay and were done at survey level. The assay was immunoSEQ multiplex PCR, and TCRdb's table has in-frame clones only and misses some. The sample records some 30,000 clones, approximately 94% being singletons. The sample in question was unsorted PBMCs, obtained approximately 7.1 years after starting antiretroviral therapy. All receptors come from a man between 45 and 60 years old with HIV.

V gene TRBV9 combines with J gene TRBJ2-3; D might be TRBD2 (6 bases). Germline CDR1 and CDR2: SGDLS and YYNGEE. The CDR3 consists of 16 residues. Trimming cost V 4 bases and J 6 bases, with 21 bases left between them. The CDR3 region is CASSPRLGGGMDTQYF. In nucleotides, the CDR3 is TGTGCCAGCAGCCCCCGTCTGGGAGGTGGAATGGATACGCAGTATTTT.

The rearrangement uses TRBV5-6 and TRBJ2-7; 7 bases are shared with TRBD1. The V gene's germline CDR1 is SGHDT and CDR2 YYEEEE. The CDR3 covers 13 residues. V shed 4 bases and J 1 base; nucleotides not matched to a gene: 2. CDR3 residues: CASSVDRSYEQYF. The CDR3 DNA reads TGTGCCAGCAGCGTGGACAGGTCCTACGAGCAGTACTTC.

The chain uses TRBV7-2 and TRBJ2-7; no reliable D call. V shed 5 bases and J shed 5 bases, with 16 bases lying between them. The germline gives CDR1 SGHTA, CDR2 FQGNSA. This CDR3 comprises 14 residues. The CDR3 here is CASSPPGQAHEQYF. The CDR3 nucleotides are TGTGCCAGCAGCCCCCCCGGGCAGGCTCACGAGCAGTACTTC. Variable domain in full (rest from reference TRBV7-2 and TRBJ2-7): GAGVSQSPSNKVTEKGKDVELRCDPISGHTALYWYRQSLGQGLEFLIYFQGNSAPDKSGLPSDRFSAERTGGSVSTLTIQRTQQEDSAVYLCASSPPGQAHEQYFGPGTRLTVT.

A remark on this clone: One end of the junction is discordant with germline, which a read error may explain. This sequence joins TRBV4-3 and TRBJ2-7; D call uncertain. This CDR3 comprises 14 residues. The germline V gene encodes CDR1 LGHNA and CDR2 YSLEER. For the CDR3, the DNA is TGCGCCAGCAGCCAAGGAATAGCCTCCTCCGAGCAGTACTTC. Translating gives CASSQGIASSEQYF.

This rearrangement joins TRBV21-1 to TRBJ1-6; the table's D call of TRBD1 was not tested on the DNA. TRBV21-1 is a pseudogene segment. The CDR3 has 13 amino acids. CDR3 loop: CARQGSYNSPLHF. As DNA, the CDR3 is TGTGCCAGACAGGGTTCCTATAATTCACCCCTCCACTTT.

This clone was detected once. V and J are TRBV5-1 and TRBJ1-1, with D tentatively TRBD1 (5 bases). V was cut by 7 bases and J by 0 bases, with 7 bases left in between. Germline V gives CDR1 SGHRS, CDR2 YFSETQ. The CDR3 has 12 residues. The CDR3 sequence: CASGHMNTEAFF. CDR3 nucleotide sequence: TGCGCCAGCGGACACATGAACACTGAAGCTTTCTTT. The full variable domain, with the rest looked up from reference TRBV5-1 and TRBJ1-1, is KAGVTQTPRYLIKTRGQQVTLSCSPISGHRSVSWYQQTPGQGLQFLFEYFSETQRNKGNFPGRFSGRQFSNSRSEMNVSTLELGDSALYLCASGHMNTEAFFGQGTRLTVV.

The CDR3 nucleotides read TGTGCCAGTAGTATTGGCCGGACCGATGAAGCTTTCTTT. It specifies CASSIGRTDEAFF. The V call is TRBV19, the J call TRBJ1-1; D gene ambiguous. Germline V CDR1 and CDR2: LNHDA, SQIVND (reference sequence). The CDR3 totals 13 residues. Trimming cost V 3 bases and J 7 bases, with 12 bases left between them. Full variable domain (rest looked up from reference TRBV19 and TRBJ1-1): DGGITQSPKYLFRKEGQNVTLSCEQNLNHDAMYWYRQDPGQGLRLIYYSQIVNDFQKGDIAEGYSVSREKKESFPLTVTSAQKNPTAFYLCASSIGRTDEAFFGQGTRLTVV.

This chain connects TRBV10-2 to TRBJ1-1; D gene ambiguous. Germline V CDR1 and CDR2: WSHSY, SAAADI. V lost 3 bases and J 8 bases, leaving 4 bases between the germline ends. This CDR3 is built from 10 residues. CDR3 amino acids: CASSDGEAFF. CDR3 DNA sequence: TGCGCCAGCAGTGATGGAGAAGCTTTCTTT.

The chain is built from TRBV27 and TRBJ1-3, with D possibly matching TRBD1 (6 bases). CDR3 size: 15 residues. In germline, CDR1 is MNHEY, CDR2 SMNVEV (reference sequence). V was pared by 0 bases and J by 2 bases, with 8 bases between. The CDR3 nucleotides are TGTGCCAGCAGTTTATCGTCAGGGGCTGGAAACACCATATATTTT. Translated: CASSLSSGAGNTIYF.

The CDR3 spells CASSRGGANTGELFF. CDR3 bases: TGTGCCAGCAGCCGCGGGGGGGCGAACACCGGGGAGCTGTTTTTT. The chain links TRBV5-8 to TRBJ2-2; 9 positions match TRBD2. Germline-derived CDR1 and CDR2 are SGHTS and YDEGEE. This CDR3 comprises 15 residues. The V and J ends lost 4 bases and 0 bases, in that order; junction bases with no gene match: 1.

The chain couples TRBV14 to TRBJ2-3; D remains unclear. Germline CDR1 SGHDN, CDR2 FVKESK. The CDR3 is 15 amino acids. The V gene lost 1 base and the J gene lost 2 bases, with 10 bases spanning the gap. The CDR3, as DNA: TGTGCCAGCAGCCAAGTAACTACGACCACAGATACGCAGTATTTT. It is translated as CASSQVTTTTDTQYF.

The chain links TRBV5-1 to TRBJ2-7; D gene uncertain. The V and J ends lost 0 bases and 0 bases respectively, with 13 bases between them. The germline CDR1 and CDR2 sequences are SGHRS and YFSETQ. The CDR3 totals 16 residues. In nucleotides, the CDR3 is TGCGCCAGCAGCTTGGAGGTGGGGTCGAGCTCCTACGAGCAGTACTTC. This codes for CASSLEVGSSSYEQYF.

The chain employs TRBV6-5 and TRBJ2-1; D possibly corresponds to TRBD2 (5 bases). V was shortened by 5 bases and J by 6 bases, with 14 bases between the two germline ends. Germline loops: CDR1 MNHEY, CDR2 SVGAGI. This CDR3 has 14 residues. The CDR3 reads CASSRRSSPNEQFF. The CDR3 coding sequence is TGTGCCAGCAGTCGCCGATCTAGCCCCAATGAGCAGTTCTTC.

This clone was seen once. The chain has TRBV6-6 and TRBJ2-7; D not certain. The V end was cut by 2 bases, the J end by 0 bases, with 5 bases between. The CDR3 is made up of 13 amino acids. The germline CDR1 and CDR2 sequences are MNHNY and SVGAGI (reference sequence). For the CDR3, the DNA is TGTGCCAGCAGTTACGCGGTCTCCTACGAGCAGTACTTC. Protein sequence: CASSYAVSYEQYF.

The rearrangement links TRBV6-1 to TRBJ2-7; 8 bases line up with TRBD2. Germline CDR1 reads MNHNS; CDR2 reads SASEGT. Losses at the gene ends were 2 bases for V and 2 bases for J; bases not matched to a gene: 5. CDR3 length equals 15 residues. DNA for the CDR3: TGTGCCAGCAGTGAATTAGGACTAGCAACCTACGAGCAGTACTTC. Protein product: CASSELGLATYEQYF.

The CDR3 DNA is TGCAGTGCAGGACAGGCCTACGAGCAGTACTTC. Translating it yields CSAGQAYEQYF. This sequence joins TRBV20-1 and TRBJ2-7, with 7 bases aligning to TRBD1. The V gene end was trimmed by 6 bases and the J gene end by 2 bases; junction bases not matched to a gene: 1. CDR3 size: 11 residues. Per the germline V gene, CDR1 is DFQATT and CDR2 is SNEGSKA (reference sequence).

This chain uses TRBV27 with TRBJ1-6; D perhaps matches TRBD1 (6 bases). V dropped 1 base and J dropped 8 bases, with 12 bases sitting between them. The CDR3 consists of 15 residues. Germline assignment: CDR1 MNHEY and CDR2 SMNVEV (reference sequence). CDR3 sequence (DNA): TGTGCCAGCAGTTTATTGGGGGGCTTGGATTCACCCCTCCACTTT. Translating it yields CASSLLGGLDSPLHF.

The chain carries TRBV30 and TRBJ1-1; no firm D call. The V gene's germline CDR1 is GTSNPN and CDR2 SVGIG (reference sequence). V lost 2 bases and J lost 6, with 10 bases in between. The CDR3 is 12 residues long. CDR3 nucleotides: TGTGCCTGGAGTCTCCTCTCCCCTGAAGCTTTCTTT. This encodes CAWSLLSPEAFF.

V usage is TRBV5-6 and J usage is TRBJ1-3, with TRBD1 identical over 8 bases. The CDR3 spans 15 residues. Germline trimming cut 3 bases from V and 3 bases from J; bases unmatched to any gene: 5. In germline, CDR1 is SGHDT, CDR2 YYEEEE. CDR3 DNA: TGTGCCAGCAGCTCCAGGGGGCGTTTTGGAAACACCATATATTTT. It yields the protein CASSSRGRFGNTIYF.

The chain is built from TRBV5-6 and TRBJ2-2; 7 positions agree with TRBD2. The germline CDR1 and CDR2 sequences are SGHDT and YYEEEE. The V segment lost 4 bases and the J segment 0 bases; nucleotides outside the gene matches: 9. The length of the CDR3 is 17 residues. The CDR3 protein is CASSLRRERPNTGELFF. Written as DNA, the CDR3 is TGTGCCAGCAGCCTGAGGCGGGAGAGGCCGAACACCGGGGAGCTGTTTTTT.